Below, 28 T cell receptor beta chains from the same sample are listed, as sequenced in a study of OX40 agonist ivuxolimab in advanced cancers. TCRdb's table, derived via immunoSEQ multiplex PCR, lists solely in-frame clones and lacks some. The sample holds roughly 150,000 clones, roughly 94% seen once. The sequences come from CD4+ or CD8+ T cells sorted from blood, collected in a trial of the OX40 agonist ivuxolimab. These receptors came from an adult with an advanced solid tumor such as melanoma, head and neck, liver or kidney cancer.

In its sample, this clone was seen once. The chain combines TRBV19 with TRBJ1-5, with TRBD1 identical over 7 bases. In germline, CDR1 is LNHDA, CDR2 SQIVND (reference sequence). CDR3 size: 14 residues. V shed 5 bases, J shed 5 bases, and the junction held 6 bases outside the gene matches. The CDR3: CASSLGTAYQPQHF. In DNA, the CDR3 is TGTGCCAGTAGTCTCGGGACAGCGTATCAGCCCCAGCATTTT.

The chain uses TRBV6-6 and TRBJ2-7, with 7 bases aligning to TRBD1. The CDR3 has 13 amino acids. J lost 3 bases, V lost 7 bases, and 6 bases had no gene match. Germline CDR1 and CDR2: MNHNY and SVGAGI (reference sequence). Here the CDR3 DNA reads TGTGCCAGCACTCGACAGGGAAACTACGAGCAGTACTTC. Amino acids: CASTRQGNYEQYF.

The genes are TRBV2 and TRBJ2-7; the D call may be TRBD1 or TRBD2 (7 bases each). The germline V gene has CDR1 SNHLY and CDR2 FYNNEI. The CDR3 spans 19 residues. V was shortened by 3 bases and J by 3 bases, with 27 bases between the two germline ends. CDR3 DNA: TGTGCCAGCAGTGAGAGGGGGCTCCCGGAGGGGTCTAGCGGCTACGAGCAGTACTTC. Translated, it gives CASSERGLPEGSSGYEQYF.

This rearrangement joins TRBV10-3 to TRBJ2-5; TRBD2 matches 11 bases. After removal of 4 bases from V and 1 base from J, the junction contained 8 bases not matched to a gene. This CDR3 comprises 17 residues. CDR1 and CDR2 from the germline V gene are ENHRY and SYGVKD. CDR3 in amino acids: CAISGIAGGSPQETQYF. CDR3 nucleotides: TGTGCCATCAGTGGGATAGCGGGGGGGTCACCCCAAGAGACCCAGTACTTC.

CDR3 residues: CASSPVGLAGVNNEQFF. The CDR3 region has the DNA TGTGCCAGCAGCCCCGTTGGGTTAGCGGGAGTTAACAATGAGCAGTTCTTC. The J gene is TRBJ2-1, the V gene TRBV5-5; 9 bases are shared with TRBD2. The CDR3 is 17 amino acids. The J segment lost 5 bases and the V segment lost 4 bases, leaving 13 bases of the junction unmatched. CDR1 is SGHKS, CDR2 YYEKEE, per germline (reference sequence).

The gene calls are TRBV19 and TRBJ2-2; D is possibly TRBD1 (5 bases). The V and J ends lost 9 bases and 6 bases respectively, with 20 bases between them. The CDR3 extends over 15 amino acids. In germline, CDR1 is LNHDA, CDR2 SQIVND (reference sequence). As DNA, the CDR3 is TGTGCCAGCTCACTACCCCTGTCAGGGCCCGGGGAGCTGTTTTTT. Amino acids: CASSLPLSGPGELFF.

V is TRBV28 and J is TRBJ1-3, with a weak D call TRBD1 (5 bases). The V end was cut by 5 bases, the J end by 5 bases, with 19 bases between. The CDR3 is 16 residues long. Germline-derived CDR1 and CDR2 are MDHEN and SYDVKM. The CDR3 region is CASSPPRELWRNTIYF. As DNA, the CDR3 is TGTGCCAGCAGTCCGCCCAGGGAACTCTGGCGAAACACCATATATTTT.

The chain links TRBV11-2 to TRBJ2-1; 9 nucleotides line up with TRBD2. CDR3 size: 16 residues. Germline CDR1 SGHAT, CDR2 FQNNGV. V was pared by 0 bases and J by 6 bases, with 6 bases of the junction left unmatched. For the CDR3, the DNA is TGTGCCAGCAGCTTAGAGTGGCTAGCGGGATTCAATGAGCAGTTCTTC. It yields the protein CASSLEWLAGFNEQFF.

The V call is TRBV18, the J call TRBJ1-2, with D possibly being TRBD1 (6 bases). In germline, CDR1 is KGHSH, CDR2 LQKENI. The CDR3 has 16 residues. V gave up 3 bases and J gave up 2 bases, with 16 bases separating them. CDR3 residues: CASSPNLQGGNYGYTF. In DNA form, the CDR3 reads TGTGCCAGCTCACCTAATCTACAGGGTGGAAACTATGGCTACACCTTC.

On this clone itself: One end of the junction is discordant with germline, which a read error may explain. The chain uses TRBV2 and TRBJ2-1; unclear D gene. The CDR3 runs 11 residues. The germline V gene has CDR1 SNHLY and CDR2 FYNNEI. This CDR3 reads CASSQAIEQFF. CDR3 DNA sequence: TGTGCCAGCAGTCAAGCGATTGAGCAGTTCTTC.

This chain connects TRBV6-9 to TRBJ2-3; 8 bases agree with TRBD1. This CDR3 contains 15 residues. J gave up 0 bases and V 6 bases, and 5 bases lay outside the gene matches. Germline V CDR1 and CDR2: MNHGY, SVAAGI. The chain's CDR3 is CASRVTGVSTDTQYF. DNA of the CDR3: TGTGCCAGCAGGGTGACAGGGGTGAGCACAGATACGCAGTATTTT.

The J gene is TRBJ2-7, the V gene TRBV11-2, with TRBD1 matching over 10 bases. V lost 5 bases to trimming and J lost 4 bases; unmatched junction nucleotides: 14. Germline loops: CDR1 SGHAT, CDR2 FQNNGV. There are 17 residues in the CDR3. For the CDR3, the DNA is TGTGCCAGCAGCCACGGCCCCAGGGGACAGGGGCTTTACGAGCAGTACTTC. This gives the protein CASSHGPRGQGLYEQYF.

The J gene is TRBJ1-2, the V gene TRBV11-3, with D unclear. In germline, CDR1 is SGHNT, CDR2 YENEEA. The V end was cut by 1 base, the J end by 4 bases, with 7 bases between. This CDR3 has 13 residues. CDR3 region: CASSLVGIYGYTF. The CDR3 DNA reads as TGTGCCAGCAGCTTAGTGGGCATCTATGGCTACACCTTC.

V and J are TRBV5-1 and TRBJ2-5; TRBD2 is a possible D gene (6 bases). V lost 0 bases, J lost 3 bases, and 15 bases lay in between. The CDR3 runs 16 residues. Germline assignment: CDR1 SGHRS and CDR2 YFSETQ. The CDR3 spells CASSLGAFSGEETQYF. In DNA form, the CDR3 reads TGCGCCAGCAGCTTGGGCGCCTTCTCGGGAGAAGAGACCCAGTACTTC.

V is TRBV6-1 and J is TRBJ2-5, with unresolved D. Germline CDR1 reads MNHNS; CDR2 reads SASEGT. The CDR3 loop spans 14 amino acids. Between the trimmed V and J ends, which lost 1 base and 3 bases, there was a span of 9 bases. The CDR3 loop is CASSEGRVEETQYF. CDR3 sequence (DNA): TGTGCCAGCAGTGAAGGAAGGGTTGAAGAGACCCAGTACTTC.

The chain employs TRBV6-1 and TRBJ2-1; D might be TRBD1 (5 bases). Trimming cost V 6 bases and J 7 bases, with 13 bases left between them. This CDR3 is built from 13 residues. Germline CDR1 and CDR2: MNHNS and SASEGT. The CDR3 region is CASSRTKTNEQFF. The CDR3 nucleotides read TGTGCCAGCAGCAGGACAAAGACGAATGAGCAGTTCTTC.

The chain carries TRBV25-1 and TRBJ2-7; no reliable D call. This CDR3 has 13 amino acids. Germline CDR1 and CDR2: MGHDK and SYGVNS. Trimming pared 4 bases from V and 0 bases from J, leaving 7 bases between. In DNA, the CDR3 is TGTGCCAGCAGTGGCAGGAGCTCCTACGAGCAGTACTTC. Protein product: CASSGRSSYEQYF.

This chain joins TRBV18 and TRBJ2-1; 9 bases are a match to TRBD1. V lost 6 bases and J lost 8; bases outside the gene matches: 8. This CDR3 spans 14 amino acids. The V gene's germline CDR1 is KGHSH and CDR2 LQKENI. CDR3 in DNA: TGTGCCAGCTCGCTAACAGGGGGCAGCGATGAGCAGTTCTTC. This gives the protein CASSLTGGSDEQFF.

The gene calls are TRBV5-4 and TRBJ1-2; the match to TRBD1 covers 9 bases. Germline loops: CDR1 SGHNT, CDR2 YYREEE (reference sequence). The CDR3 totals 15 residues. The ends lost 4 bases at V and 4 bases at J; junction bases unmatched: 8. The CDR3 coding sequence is TGTGCCAGCAGCCTAAGGACAGGGGCTACCTATGGCTACACCTTC. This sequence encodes CASSLRTGATYGYTF.

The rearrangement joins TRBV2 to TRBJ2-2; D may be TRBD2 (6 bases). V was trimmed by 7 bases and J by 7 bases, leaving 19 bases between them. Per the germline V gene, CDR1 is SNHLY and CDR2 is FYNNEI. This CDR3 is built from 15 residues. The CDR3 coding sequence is TGTGCCAGCAATGGACGGTCAGGGCGGGGCGGGGAGCTGTTTTTT. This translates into CASNGRSGRGGELFF.

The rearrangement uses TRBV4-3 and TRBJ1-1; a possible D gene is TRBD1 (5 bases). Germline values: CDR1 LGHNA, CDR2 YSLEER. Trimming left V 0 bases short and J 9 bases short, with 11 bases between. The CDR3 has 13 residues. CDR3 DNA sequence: TGCGCCAGCAGCCAAGAGGGGGGTTTGCAAGCTTTCTTT. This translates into CASSQEGGLQAFF.

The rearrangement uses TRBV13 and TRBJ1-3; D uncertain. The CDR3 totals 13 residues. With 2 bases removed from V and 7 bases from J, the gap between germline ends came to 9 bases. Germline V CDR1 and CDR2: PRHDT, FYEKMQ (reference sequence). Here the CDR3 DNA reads TGTGCCAGCAGCTTATGGGGTGGGAACACCATATATTTT. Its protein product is CASSLWGGNTIYF.

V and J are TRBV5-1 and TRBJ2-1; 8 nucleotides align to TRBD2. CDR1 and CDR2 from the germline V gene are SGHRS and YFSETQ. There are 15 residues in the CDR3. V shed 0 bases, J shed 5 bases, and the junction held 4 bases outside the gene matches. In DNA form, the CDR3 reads TGCGCCAGCAGCTTGGTCGGGGGGGCACACAATGAGCAGTTCTTC. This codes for CASSLVGGAHNEQFF.

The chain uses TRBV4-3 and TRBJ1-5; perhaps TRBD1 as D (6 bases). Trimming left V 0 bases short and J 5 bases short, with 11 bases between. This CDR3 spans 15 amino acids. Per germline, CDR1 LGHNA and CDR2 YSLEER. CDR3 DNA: TGCGCCAGCAGCCAAGAACCGGACAGAGATCAGCCCCAGCATTTT. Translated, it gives CASSQEPDRDQPQHF.

The CDR3 DNA is TGTGCCAGCAGCCCAGAATCAGCCAAAAACATTCAGTACTTC. It codes for CASSPESAKNIQYF. The rearrangement links TRBV27 to TRBJ2-4; D unresolved. This CDR3 contains 14 residues. Looked up from germline, CDR1 is MNHEY and CDR2 is SMNVEV (reference sequence). The V end was cut by 6 bases, the J end by 0 bases, with 9 bases between.

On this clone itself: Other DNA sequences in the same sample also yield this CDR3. The CDR3 region has the DNA TGTGCCAGCAGCTTAGTTCAGGGTTCCTACGAGCAGTACTTC. It yields the protein CASSLVQGSYEQYF. The chain uses TRBV7-2 and TRBJ2-7; possible D gene TRBD1, 5 bases. CDR1 and CDR2 from the germline V gene are SGHTA and FQGNSA. Trimming left V 1 base short and J 1 base short, with 8 bases between. The CDR3 runs to 14 residues. Together with reference TRBV7-2 and TRBJ2-7, the CDR3 gives the full variable domain: GAGVSQSPSNKVTEKGKDVELRCDPISGHTALYWYRQSLGQGLEFLIYFQGNSAPDKSGLPSDRFSAERTGGSVSTLTIQRTQQEDSAVYLCASSLVQGSYEQYFGPGTRLTVT.

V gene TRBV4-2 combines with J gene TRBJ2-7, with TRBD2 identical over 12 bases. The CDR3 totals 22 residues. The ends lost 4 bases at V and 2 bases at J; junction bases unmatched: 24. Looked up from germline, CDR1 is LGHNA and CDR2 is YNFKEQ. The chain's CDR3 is CASSRHPPGLAGLVSLPYEQYF. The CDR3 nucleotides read TGTGCCAGCAGCCGACACCCACCGGGACTAGCGGGCCTGGTGTCTCTCCCCTACGAGCAGTACTTC.

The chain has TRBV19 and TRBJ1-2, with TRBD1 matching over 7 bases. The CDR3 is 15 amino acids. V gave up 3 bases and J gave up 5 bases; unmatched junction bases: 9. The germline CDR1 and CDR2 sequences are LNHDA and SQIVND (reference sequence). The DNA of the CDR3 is TGTGCCAGTAGTATGGGGACAGCCCAAGGATATGGCTACACCTTC. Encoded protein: CASSMGTAQGYGYTF. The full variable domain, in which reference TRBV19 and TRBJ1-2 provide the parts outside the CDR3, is DGGITQSPKYLFRKEGQNVTLSCEQNLNHDAMYWYRQDPGQGLRLIYYSQIVNDFQKGDIAEGYSVSREKKESFPLTVTSAQKNPTAFYLCASSMGTAQGYGYTFGSGTRLTVV.